The 10 T cell receptor beta chains in this list originate from one sample, sequenced in a study of T cell repertoires in cytomegalovirus infection. These receptors' antigens are unknown. TCRdb reprocessed the reads via MiXCR and lists one record per CDR3 protein. In the table there are roughly 730,000 distinct CDR3 sequences, around a third of which are singletons. Here the sequenced sample was cultured PBMCs, taken from culture after CMV antigen stimulation. These receptor sequences come from a human donor in good health (CMV status not recorded). Some clones in this sample may be carry-over from other donors' samples.

V gene TRBV7-6 combines with J gene TRBJ1-1, with no clear D. V dropped 2 bases and J dropped 1 base, with 5 bases sitting between them. The CDR3 totals 13 residues. The germline V gene has CDR1 SGHVS and CDR2 FNYEAQ. The CDR3 DNA reads as TGTGCCAGCAGCTTATGGTCGAACACTGAAGCTTTCTTT. Amino acid sequence: CASSLWSNTEAFF.

This chain links TRBV7-2 with TRBJ2-1; the match to TRBD2 covers 9 bases. Trimming at V came to 1 base and at J to 13 bases, leaving 8 bases not matched to a gene. The germline V gene encodes CDR1 SGHTA and CDR2 FQGNSA. The CDR3 sequence is 14 residues long. CDR3 sequence: CASSLVGSGRTQFF. DNA of the CDR3: TGTGCCAGCAGCTTAGTAGGTAGCGGGAGAACCCAGTTCTTC.

The chain carries TRBV12-3 or TRBV12-4 and TRBJ1-4; D is unresolved. There are 14 residues in the CDR3. Trimming took off 3 bases at V and 5 bases at J, with 10 bases between the two ends. The CDR3 sequence: CASSLADPNEKLFF. DNA of the CDR3: TGTGCCAGCAGTTTGGCCGATCCCAATGAAAAACTGTTTTTT.

This clonotype was seen only once. This chain uses TRBV29-1 with TRBJ2-5; D is unclear. Per the germline V gene, CDR1 is SQVTM and CDR2 is ANQGSEA. V was trimmed by 7 bases and J by 5 bases, leaving 17 bases between them. CDR3 length: 13 amino acids. The DNA for the CDR3 is TGCAGCGCCGTAACAGACGCCGGGGAGACCCAGTACTTC. Encoded protein: CSAVTDAGETQYF.

This clonotype has only a few counts. This sequence joins TRBV7-9 and TRBJ2-1; D may be TRBD1 (6 bases). The CDR3 is 12 amino acids. Germline CDR1 is SEHNR and CDR2 is FQNEAQ (reference sequence). V was pared by 5 bases and J by 13 bases, with 15 bases between. CDR3 amino acids: CASSPDRLGQFF. CDR3 sequence (DNA): TGTGCCAGCAGCCCAGACAGGTTGGGCCAGTTCTTC.

The V gene is TRBV18, the J gene TRBJ2-5; 8 nucleotides match TRBD2. The CDR3 consists of 18 residues. The germline V gene encodes CDR1 KGHSH and CDR2 LQKENI. The J segment lost 0 bases and the V segment lost 2 bases, leaving 11 bases of the junction unmatched. The chain's CDR3 is CASSPSLGLGQYQETQYF. DNA of the CDR3: TGTGCCAGCTCACCATCCCTGGGACTAGGCCAGTACCAAGAGACCCAGTACTTC.

The V and J genes are TRBV2 and TRBJ2-5; D ambiguous. There are 13 residues in the CDR3. Between the trimmed V and J ends, which lost 3 bases and 1 base, there was a span of 6 bases. Per the germline V gene, CDR1 is SNHLY and CDR2 is FYNNEI. The CDR3 reads CASSEQTQETQYF. The CDR3 DNA sequence: TGTGCCAGCAGTGAGCAGACCCAAGAGACCCAGTACTTC.

The V call is TRBV19, the J call TRBJ2-7; TRBD2 is a possible D gene (6 bases). This CDR3 comprises 13 residues. In germline, CDR1 is LNHDA, CDR2 SQIVND (reference sequence). Between the trimmed V and J ends, which lost 8 bases and 4 bases, there was a span of 15 bases. Here the CDR3 DNA reads TGTGCCAGTGCGGGACGGGGAACATACGAGCAGTACTTC. Translating it yields CASAGRGTYEQYF.

This clonotype was counted a single time. The chain is built from TRBV10-2 and TRBJ2-5; the match to TRBD2 covers 10 bases. V gave up 1 base and J gave up 0 bases; unmatched junction bases: 2. In germline, CDR1 is WSHSY, CDR2 SAAADI. This CDR3 has 16 residues. The CDR3 protein is CASSEFGLADQETQYF. The CDR3 region has the DNA TGCGCCAGCAGTGAGTTTGGACTAGCGGACCAAGAGACCCAGTACTTC.

This chain connects TRBV27 to TRBJ2-1, with TRBD1 matching 7 bases. V was pared by 2 bases and J by 7 bases, with 2 bases of the junction left unmatched. The CDR3 length is 13 residues. Germline assignment: CDR1 MNHEY and CDR2 SMNVEV (reference sequence). CDR3: CASSLRGQNEQFF. For the CDR3, the DNA is TGTGCCAGCAGTTTAAGGGGACAGAATGAGCAGTTCTTC.